This passage covers 27 T cell receptor beta chains from one sample sequenced in a study of CD8 T cells in Susac syndrome. RNA was extracted with the RNeasy kit, and a quantity of roughly 0.5 to 1 ug was reverse transcribed using random hexamers. TCRdb reprocessed the immunoSEQ multiplex PCR reads with MiXCR, giving one entry per CDR3 protein. The table has 170,000 or so distinct CDR3 sequences, about 94% seen once; the top ten hold around 0.1%. Specimen: CD4+ T cells from PBMCs. These TCRs come from a human donor with multiple sclerosis.

This clonotype came up once. The chain joins TRBV23-1 to TRBJ1-1; no firm D call. TRBV23-1 is reported as an ORF; its role is uncertain. This CDR3 comprises 13 residues. Trimming left V 2 bases short and J 6 bases short, with 10 bases between. CDR3 nucleotide sequence: TGCGCCAGCAGTCAAGGCCAGCCGGCTGAAGCTTTCTTT. Residues: CASSQGQPAEAFF.

The count of this clonotype is one. V gene TRBV5-1 combines with J gene TRBJ2-7, with unresolved D. The V end lost 0 bases, the J end lost 3 bases, and 4 bases lay between the germline ends. The CDR3 extends over 12 amino acids. Germline V gene sequence: CDR1 SGHRS, CDR2 YFSETQ. The CDR3 coding sequence is TGCGCCAGCAGCTTGGGAAACTACGAGCAGTACTTC. This codes for CASSLGNYEQYF. Based on the CDR3 plus reference TRBV5-1 and TRBJ2-7, the full variable domain is KAGVTQTPRYLIKTRGQQVTLSCSPISGHRSVSWYQQTPGQGLQFLFEYFSETQRNKGNFPGRFSGRQFSNSRSEMNVSTLELGDSALYLCASSLGNYEQYFGPGTRLTVT.

The chain has TRBV19 and TRBJ2-7, with 7 nucleotides matching TRBD2. The germline gives CDR1 LNHDA, CDR2 SQIVND (reference sequence). The CDR3 has 14 residues. The trim removed 3 bases at V and 2 bases at J, leaving 4 bases unmatched. Written as DNA, the CDR3 is TGTGCCAGTAGTATTGGGCTAGCGGCCTACGAGCAGTACTTC. It yields the protein CASSIGLAAYEQYF.

The chain is built from TRBV25-1 and TRBJ1-5, with 8 positions matching TRBD1. The ends lost 6 bases at V and 4 bases at J; junction bases unmatched: 5. This CDR3 contains 14 residues. Germline CDR1 MGHDK, CDR2 SYGVNS. The CDR3 nucleotides read TGTGCCAGCAGCCTTCAGGGGGCGAATCAGCCCCAGCATTTT. As protein: CASSLQGANQPQHF. The complete variable domain, with remaining parts taken from reference TRBV25-1 and TRBJ1-5, reads EADIYQTPRYLVIGTGKKITLECSQTMGHDKMYWYQQDPGMELHLIHYSYGVNSTEKGDLSSESTVSRIRTEHFPLTLESARPSHTSQYLCASSLQGANQPQHFGDGTRLSIL.

This chain uses TRBV9 with TRBJ2-1; possibly TRBD2 for D (6 bases). Per germline, CDR1 SGDLS and CDR2 YYNGEE. The CDR3 is 16 amino acids. V lost 0 bases and J lost 2, with 12 bases in between. The CDR3 spells CASSVVGREAYNEQFF. CDR3 DNA sequence: TGTGCCAGCAGCGTAGTAGGGCGGGAAGCCTACAATGAGCAGTTCTTC.

About this clonotype itself: At one boundary the junction diverges from the germline segment, which might be a read error. The chain employs TRBV29-1 and TRBJ1-1; 7 bases are shared with TRBD1. Germline CDR1 and CDR2: SQVTM and ANQGSEA. CDR3 length equals 13 residues. CDR3 sequence: CSVVGQMNTEVFF. CDR3 DNA sequence: TGCAGCGTTGTGGGACAGATGAACACTGAAGTTTTCTTT.

This chain links TRBV18 with TRBJ1-1; 7 bases line up with TRBD1. Germline CDR1 is KGHSH and CDR2 is LQKENI. V lost 1 base, J lost 1 base, and 6 bases stayed unmatched. This CDR3 region has 16 residues. CDR3 amino acids: CASSPQGAGTNTEAFF. The CDR3 nucleotides read TGTGCCAGCTCACCACAGGGGGCAGGGACGAACACTGAAGCTTTCTTT.

The genes are TRBV6-1 and TRBJ2-1; no firm D call. V lost 8 bases to trimming and J lost 6 bases, with 11 bases between them. This CDR3 region has 12 residues. CDR1 MNHNS and CDR2 SASEGT come from the germline V gene. The chain's CDR3 is CASVGRRNEQFF. The DNA of the CDR3 is TGTGCCAGCGTTGGACGGCGCAATGAGCAGTTCTTC.

J is TRBJ2-7 and V is TRBV5-1, with no clear D. Germline loops: CDR1 SGHRS, CDR2 YFSETQ. The germline V and J ends were trimmed by 2 bases and 7 bases, with 13 bases remaining between them. CDR3 length equals 13 residues. The CDR3 protein is CASSFQPSSEQYF. The CDR3 DNA reads TGCGCCAGCAGCTTTCAGCCTTCGAGTGAGCAGTACTTC.

V and J are TRBV20-1 and TRBJ2-5, with D maybe TRBD2 (6 bases). The CDR3 runs 14 residues. Trimming removed 3 bases from V and 4 bases from J, with 15 bases in between. The germline gives CDR1 DFQATT, CDR2 SNEGSKA (reference sequence). CDR3 bases: TGCAGTGCTAGGCCCGGAGTCGGGGGAGAGACCCAGTACTTC. It translates to CSARPGVGGETQYF.

This chain connects TRBV4-3 to TRBJ1-2, with no clear D. Germline V gives CDR1 LGHNA, CDR2 YSLEER. V lost 4 bases to trimming and J lost 4 bases, with 19 bases between them. CDR3 length: 16 residues. The CDR3 nucleotides read TGCGCCAGCAGCCCAGGAGGAAGAGGTTACGGCTATGGCTACACCTTC. Amino acid sequence: CASSPGGRGYGYGYTF.

The chain joins TRBV29-1 to TRBJ2-3; TRBD2 matches at 9 bases. Per the germline V gene, CDR1 is SQVTM and CDR2 is ANQGSEA. CDR3 length equals 13 residues. V lost 5 bases, J lost 3 bases, and 3 bases stayed unmatched. CDR3 protein: CSVRAGGTDTQYF. The CDR3 region has the DNA TGCAGCGTTAGAGCGGGAGGAACAGATACGCAGTATTTT.

The CDR3 sequence is CAIRDPDRGNTIYF. CDR3 nucleotides: TGTGCCATCAGAGACCCGGACAGGGGGAACACCATATATTTT. The chain carries TRBV10-3 and TRBJ1-3, with 10 bases identical to TRBD1. The V gene end was trimmed by 6 bases and the J gene end by 7 bases; junction bases not matched to a gene: 6. The CDR3 extends over 14 amino acids. Looked up from germline, CDR1 is ENHRY and CDR2 is SYGVKD.

The V gene is TRBV27, the J gene TRBJ1-2; perhaps TRBD1 as D (5 bases). V was clipped by 5 bases and J by 4 bases, with 17 bases between them. The CDR3 loop spans 15 amino acids. Germline V gene data show CDR1 as MNHEY and CDR2 as SMNVEV (reference sequence). CDR3 DNA sequence: TGTGCCAGCAGTCCCCTTAGGGGACGGGGCTATGGCTACACCTTC. Translated, it gives CASSPLRGRGYGYTF.

The genes are TRBV11-3 and TRBJ2-1; TRBD2 matches 11 bases. Trimming removed 2 bases from V and 6 bases from J; junction bases left unmatched: 3. The CDR3 length is 15 residues. Germline values: CDR1 SGHNT, CDR2 YENEEA. The chain's CDR3 is CASSLSLAGGNEQFF. The DNA of the CDR3 is TGTGCCAGCAGCTTATCCCTAGCGGGAGGCAATGAGCAGTTCTTC.

The chain joins TRBV7-2 to TRBJ2-4, with 7 positions matching TRBD2. Germline V gene lookup returns CDR1 SGHTA and CDR2 FQGNSA. V shed 5 bases and J 7 bases; nucleotides not matched to a gene: 8. The CDR3 covers 14 residues. CDR3 nucleotides: TGTGCCAGCAGCACCACTAGCGTCGGGAACATTCAGTACTTC. It is translated as CASSTTSVGNIQYF.

The rearrangement links TRBV5-4 to TRBJ1-2; possible D gene TRBD1, 5 bases. CDR1 is SGHNT, CDR2 YYREEE, per germline (reference sequence). V lost 3 bases and J lost 3, with 12 bases in between. CDR3 length: 14 amino acids. The chain's CDR3 is CASSSAGLYYGYTF. The CDR3 coding sequence is TGTGCCAGCAGCTCTGCGGGGCTTTACTATGGCTACACCTTC.

The chain links TRBV5-4 to TRBJ2-5, with TRBD2 as a possible D gene (6 bases). Germline-derived CDR1 and CDR2 are SGHNT and YYREEE (reference sequence). V was shortened by 4 bases and J by 9 bases, with 13 bases between the two germline ends. The CDR3 has 12 amino acids. This CDR3 is CASSMGPGAQYF. CDR3 nucleotides: TGTGCCAGCAGCATGGGGCCGGGGGCCCAGTACTTC. The full variable domain, rest sourced from reference TRBV5-4 and TRBJ2-5, is ETGVTQSPTHLIKTRGQQVTLRCSSQSGHNTVSWYQQALGQGPQFIFQYYREEENGRGNFPPRFSGLQFPNYSSELNVNALELDDSALYLCASSMGPGAQYFGPGTRLLVL.

This rearrangement joins TRBV5-1 to TRBJ2-5; 10 bases fit TRBD2. This CDR3 has 17 residues. V dropped 0 bases and J dropped 1; count of bases not matched to a gene: 6. Germline values: CDR1 SGHRS, CDR2 YFSETQ. In DNA, the CDR3 is TGCGCCAGCAGCTTGGCAGGAGTAGCGGGAGGCCAAGAGACCCAGTACTTC. Translated, it gives CASSLAGVAGGQETQYF.

The chain recombines TRBV9 with TRBJ2-5; a weak D match, TRBD1 (5 bases). CDR3 length: 14 residues. With 4 bases removed from V and 5 bases from J, the gap between germline ends came to 15 bases. Germline values: CDR1 SGDLS, CDR2 YYNGEE. CDR3 bases: TGTGCCAGCAGCCTAAACGGACATCAGGAGACCCAGTACTTC. Amino acid sequence: CASSLNGHQETQYF.

The rearrangement joins TRBV28 to TRBJ2-3; 7 bases map to TRBD2. CDR3 size: 16 residues. Germline CDR1 and CDR2: MDHEN and SYDVKM. After removal of 10 bases from V and 0 bases from J, the junction contained 13 bases not matched to a gene. The CDR3 sequence is CATRLGLSRSTDTQYF. The CDR3 DNA is TGTGCCACCCGACTGGGACTATCCAGAAGCACAGATACGCAGTATTTT.

The gene calls are TRBV30 and TRBJ1-2; 8 bases align to TRBD1. J gave up 7 bases and V 3 bases, and 13 bases lay outside the gene matches. CDR3 length: 15 residues. Looked up from germline, CDR1 is GTSNPN and CDR2 is SVGIG (reference sequence). The CDR3 DNA reads as TGTGCCTGGAGCCCAGAGGGCAGGGGGCTAGGTGGCTACACCTTC. Protein sequence: CAWSPEGRGLGGYTF.

The chain employs TRBV7-8 and TRBJ1-1; unclear D gene. The germline V gene has CDR1 SGHVS and CDR2 FQNEAQ. This CDR3 has 18 amino acids. V was clipped by 1 base and J by 1 base, with 19 bases between them. The CDR3 region has the DNA TGTGCCAGCAGCTTAGTTGGGTGGACCCTGAGGGAGAACACTGAAGCTTTCTTT. This codes for CASSLVGWTLRENTEAFF. The whole variable domain, filled in from reference TRBV7-8 and TRBJ1-1, reads GAGVSQSPRYKVAKRGQDVALRCDPISGHVSLFWYQQALGQGPEFLTYFQNEAQLDKSGLPSDRFFAERPEGSVSTLKIQRTQQEDSAVYLCASSLVGWTLRENTEAFFGQGTRLTVV.

The chain is built from TRBV5-1 and TRBJ1-4; 10 bases are shared with TRBD1. The junction had 8 bases not matched to a gene; V was cut back by 4 bases and J by 5 bases. This CDR3 has 16 residues. Looked up from germline, CDR1 is SGHRS and CDR2 is YFSETQ. The CDR3 region has the DNA TGCGCCAGCAGCCAAAATGCGGGACAGGGGAATGAAAAACTGTTTTTT. It specifies CASSQNAGQGNEKLFF.

This chain joins TRBV9 and TRBJ1-6, with a tentative D call TRBD1 (5 bases). V lost 6 bases and J lost 10, with 17 bases in between. CDR1 is SGDLS and CDR2 is YYNGEE in the germline V gene. The CDR3 runs to 14 residues. CDR3 protein: CASNPGGDWSPLHF. As DNA, the CDR3 is TGTGCCAGCAACCCCGGGGGGGATTGGTCACCCCTCCACTTT.

V usage is TRBV2 and J usage is TRBJ2-1, with 7 nucleotides matching TRBD1. The CDR3 consists of 15 residues. Germline lookup yields CDR1 SNHLY and CDR2 FYNNEI. V lost 4 bases to trimming and J lost 5 bases; unmatched junction nucleotides: 8. The CDR3 here is CASSADRVSNNEQFF. CDR3 DNA: TGTGCCAGCAGTGCCGACAGGGTAAGCAACAATGAGCAGTTCTTC.

The chain has TRBV7-2 and TRBJ2-1, with 8 bases fitting TRBD1. Germline V gene lookup returns CDR1 SGHTA and CDR2 FQGNSA. There are 18 residues in the CDR3. Germline trimming cut 5 bases from V and 7 bases from J; bases unmatched to any gene: 19. The CDR3 DNA reads TGTGCCAGCAGCCTAGGGTCGGGACAGGCCACTCCAAGGAATGAGCAGTTCTTC. Translated: CASSLGSGQATPRNEQFF.